These 6 T cell receptor beta chains originate from one sample sequenced in a study of T cell changes during pregnancy in multiple sclerosis. Sequencing used immunoSEQ multiplex PCR; TCRdb keeps in-frame clones, though not all of them. The profile shows about 38,000 clones, about 91% of them singletons. Sequenced material: CD8+ T cells from peripheral blood mononuclear cells, taken after pregnancy. These receptors were taken from a female donor with multiple sclerosis, enrolled in a pregnancy study.

The rearrangement links TRBV9 to TRBJ1-1, with TRBD1 matching over 8 bases. V lost 0 bases and J lost 1; bases outside the gene matches: 8. This CDR3 contains 17 residues. CDR1 is SGDLS and CDR2 is YYNGEE in the germline V gene. CDR3 nucleotide sequence: TGTGCCAGCAGCGTAGGGAGGGGGACAGGCAAGAACACTGAAGCTTTCTTT. As protein: CASSVGRGTGKNTEAFF.

The V and J genes are TRBV13 and TRBJ1-5, with TRBD1 matching over 8 bases. V was clipped by 0 bases and J by 2 bases; unmatched bases: 0. The CDR3 consists of 15 residues. Germline V CDR1 and CDR2: PRHDT, FYEKMQ (reference sequence). In nucleotides, the CDR3 is TGTGCCAGCAGCTTAGGGACAGGGGGCAATCAGCCCCAGCATTTT. Translated: CASSLGTGGNQPQHF.

The V gene is TRBV5-6, the J gene TRBJ1-5; 9 bases align to TRBD1. This CDR3 spans 15 amino acids. Germline lookup yields CDR1 SGHDT and CDR2 YYEEEE. The V segment lost 3 bases and the J segment 4 bases; nucleotides outside the gene matches: 5. CDR3 in DNA: TGTGCCAGCAGCTACGGACAGGGGCGAAATCAGCCCCAGCATTTT. Translation gives CASSYGQGRNQPQHF.

The genes are TRBV7-9 and TRBJ2-7, with 10 nucleotides matching TRBD2. V lost 4 bases to trimming and J lost 3 bases; unmatched junction nucleotides: 3. Germline CDR1 reads SEHNR; CDR2 reads FQNEAQ (reference sequence). The CDR3 is 14 residues long. CDR3 residues: CASSWTSGNYEQYF. The CDR3 bases are TGTGCCAGCAGCTGGACTAGCGGAAACTACGAGCAGTACTTC.

This clone was seen only once. The V call is TRBV5-1, the J call TRBJ1-1; D perhaps matches TRBD1 (6 bases). The V end was cut by 4 bases, the J end by 2 bases, with 12 bases between. This CDR3 has 14 amino acids. Germline V gives CDR1 SGHRS, CDR2 YFSETQ. CDR3 protein: CASSRGQTNTEAFF. For the CDR3, the DNA is TGCGCCAGCAGCCGAGGACAGACTAACACTGAAGCTTTCTTT.

The chain is built from TRBV27 and TRBJ1-1, with 7 bases fitting TRBD1. The CDR3 sequence is 15 residues long. Germline assignment: CDR1 MNHEY and CDR2 SMNVEV (reference sequence). The V gene end was trimmed by 5 bases and the J gene end by 4 bases; junction bases not matched to a gene: 10. The CDR3 region is CASSRPGQGGTEAFF. DNA of the CDR3: TGTGCCAGCAGTCGACCGGGCCAGGGGGGCACTGAAGCTTTCTTT.